This T cell receptor (beta chain) was documented in a study of blood T cell repertoires in COVID-19. The overall study: Material from acute and convalescent COVID-19 was sourced from the United States, Italy and Spain. Sample material is recorded as cDNA or gDNA derived from T cells, B-cell-depleted T cells, or PBMCs.

CDR3 size: 17 residues. Per germline, CDR1 ENHRY and CDR2 SYGVKD. V shed 6 bases and J 9 bases; nucleotides not matched to a gene: 16. Assay used: immunoSEQ multiplex PCR; TCRdb lists only in-frame clones, some missing. The repertoire holds approximately 170,000 clones, with about nine tenths as singletons. Specimen: peripheral blood. This sequence originates from a man in his fifties or sixties with active or convalescent COVID-19. The chain joins TRBV10-3 to TRBJ2-1; 11 bases line up with TRBD2. CDR3 bases: TGTGCCATCAGACGCGAGGTAGCGGGAGGGCGTAGCGGTGAGCAGTTCTTC. The encoded protein is CAIRREVAGGRSGEQFF.